The entry below describes one TCR beta chain. Its antigen is currently unknown. TCRdb re-analysed the reads in MiXCR, keeping a single row per CDR3 protein. The top ten hold around 50% of the sample, which has roughly 570,000 distinct CDR3 sequences, just under 40% seen once. The data belong to a study of T cell repertoires in cytomegalovirus infection. Trimming took 2 bases from V and 4 from J, leaving 15 bases between them. The CDR3 is 14 amino acids. Germline values: CDR1 SQVTM, CDR2 ANQGSEA. The sample was cultured PBMCs, taken from culture after CMV antigen stimulation. This chain joins TRBV29-1 and TRBJ2-7; D perhaps matches TRBD2 (6 bases). The receptor was derived from a human donor in good health (CMV status not recorded). Some clones in this sample may be carry-over from other donors' samples. This chain's CDR3 is CSVETGLRTYEQYF. The CDR3 DNA reads as TGCAGCGTTGAAACGGGACTTCGGACGTACGAGCAGTACTTC.